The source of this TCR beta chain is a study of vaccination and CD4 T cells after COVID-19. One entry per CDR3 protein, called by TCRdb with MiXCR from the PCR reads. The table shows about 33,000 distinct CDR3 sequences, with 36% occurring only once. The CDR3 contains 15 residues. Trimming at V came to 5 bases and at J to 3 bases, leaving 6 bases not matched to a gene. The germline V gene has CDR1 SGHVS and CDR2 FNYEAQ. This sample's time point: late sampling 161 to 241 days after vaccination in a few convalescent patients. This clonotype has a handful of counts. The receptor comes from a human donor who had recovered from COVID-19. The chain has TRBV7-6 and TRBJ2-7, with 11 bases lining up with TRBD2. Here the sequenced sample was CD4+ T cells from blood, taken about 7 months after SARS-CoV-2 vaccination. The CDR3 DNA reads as TGTGCCAGCAGCCGGACTAGCGGGTCTCACTACGAGCAGTACTTC. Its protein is CASSRTSGSHYEQYF.